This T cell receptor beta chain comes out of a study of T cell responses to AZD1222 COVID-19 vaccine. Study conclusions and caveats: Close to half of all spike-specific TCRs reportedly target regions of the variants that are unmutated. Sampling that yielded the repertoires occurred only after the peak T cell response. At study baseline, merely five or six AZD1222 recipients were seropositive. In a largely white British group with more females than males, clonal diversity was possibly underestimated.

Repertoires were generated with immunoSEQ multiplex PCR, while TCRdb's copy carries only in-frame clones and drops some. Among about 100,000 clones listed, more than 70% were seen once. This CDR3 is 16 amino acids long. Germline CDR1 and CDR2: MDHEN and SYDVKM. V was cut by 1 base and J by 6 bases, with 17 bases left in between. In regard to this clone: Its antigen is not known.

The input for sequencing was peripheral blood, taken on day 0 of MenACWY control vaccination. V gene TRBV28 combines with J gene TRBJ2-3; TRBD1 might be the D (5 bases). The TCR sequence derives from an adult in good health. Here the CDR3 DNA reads TGTGCCAGCAGTTTATCGCAGGGAAAAGGGGCGGATACGCAGTATTTT. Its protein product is CASSLSQGKGADTQYF.